This paragraph covers one TCR beta chain sequence. Clones were sequenced by immunoSEQ multiplex PCR, and TCRdb holds only the in-frame ones, with some missing. This sample has 43,000 or so clones, with more than 80% found just once. Germline trimming cut 3 bases from V and 6 bases from J; bases unmatched to any gene: 11. Per the germline V gene, CDR1 is KGHSH and CDR2 is LQKENI. CDR3 length equals 15 residues. The sample is drawn from a study of OX40 agonist ivuxolimab in advanced cancers. The input for sequencing was CD4+ or CD8+ T cells sorted from blood, taken in a trial of the OX40 agonist ivuxolimab. The TCR sequence derives from an adult with an advanced solid tumor such as melanoma, head and neck, liver or kidney cancer. V is TRBV18 and J is TRBJ2-7, with 7 positions matching TRBD1. DNA for the CDR3: TGTGCCAGCTCACCGTCAGGGGGTAGAGCTCGCGAGCAGTACTTC. Translation gives CASSPSGGRAREQYF.